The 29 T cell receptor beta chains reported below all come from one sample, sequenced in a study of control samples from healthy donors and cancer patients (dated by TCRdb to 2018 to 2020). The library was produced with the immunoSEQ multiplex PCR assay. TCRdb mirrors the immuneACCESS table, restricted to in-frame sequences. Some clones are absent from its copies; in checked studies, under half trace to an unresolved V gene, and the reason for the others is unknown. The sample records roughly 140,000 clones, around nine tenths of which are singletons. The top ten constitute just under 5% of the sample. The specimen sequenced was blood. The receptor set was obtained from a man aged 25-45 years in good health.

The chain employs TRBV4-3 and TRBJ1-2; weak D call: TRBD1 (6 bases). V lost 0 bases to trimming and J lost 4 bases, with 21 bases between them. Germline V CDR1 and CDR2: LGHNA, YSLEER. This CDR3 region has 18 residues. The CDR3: CASSQDLGQRAWGYGYTF. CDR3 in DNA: TGCGCCAGCAGCCAAGATTTGGGACAACGGGCCTGGGGCTATGGCTACACCTTC.

DNA of the CDR3: TGCGCCAGCAGCTTAGACGTCTCAGCCGAGACCCAGTACTTC. Translating it yields CASSLDVSAETQYF. The chain uses TRBV5-1 and TRBJ2-5; D is ambiguous. Germline loops: CDR1 SGHRS, CDR2 YFSETQ. The V gene lost 2 bases and the J gene lost 5 bases, with 13 bases spanning the gap. The CDR3 extends over 14 amino acids.

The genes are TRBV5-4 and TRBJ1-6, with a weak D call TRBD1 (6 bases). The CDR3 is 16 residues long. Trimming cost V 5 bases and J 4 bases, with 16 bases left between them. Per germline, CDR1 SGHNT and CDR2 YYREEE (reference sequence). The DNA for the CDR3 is TGTGCCAGCAGTGACGGACAGTTCGCATATAATTCACCCCTCCACTTT. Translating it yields CASSDGQFAYNSPLHF.

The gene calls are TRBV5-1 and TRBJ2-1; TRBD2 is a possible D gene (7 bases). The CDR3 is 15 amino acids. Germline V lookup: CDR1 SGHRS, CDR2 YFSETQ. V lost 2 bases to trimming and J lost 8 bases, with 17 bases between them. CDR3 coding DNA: TGCGCCAGCAGCTTAGGGGGAGGGGTCGGCCATGAGCAGTTCTTC. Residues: CASSLGGGVGHEQFF.

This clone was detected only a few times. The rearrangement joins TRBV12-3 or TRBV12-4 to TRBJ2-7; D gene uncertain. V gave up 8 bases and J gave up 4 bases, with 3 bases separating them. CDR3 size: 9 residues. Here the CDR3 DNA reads TGTGCCAGCGGATACGAGCAGTACTTC. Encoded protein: CASGYEQYF.

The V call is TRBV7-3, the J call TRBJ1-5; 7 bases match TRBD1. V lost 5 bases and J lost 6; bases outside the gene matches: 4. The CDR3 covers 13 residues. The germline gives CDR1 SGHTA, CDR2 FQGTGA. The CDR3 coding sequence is TGTGCCAGCAGCCCGAGACAGGGTCAGCCCCAGCATTTT. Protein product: CASSPRQGQPQHF.

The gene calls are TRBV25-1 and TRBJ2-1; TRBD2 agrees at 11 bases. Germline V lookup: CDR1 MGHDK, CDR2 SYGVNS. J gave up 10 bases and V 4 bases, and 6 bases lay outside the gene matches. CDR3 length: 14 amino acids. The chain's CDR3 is CASSASGGPREQFF. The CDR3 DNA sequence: TGTGCCAGCAGTGCTAGCGGGGGGCCGCGGGAGCAGTTCTTC.

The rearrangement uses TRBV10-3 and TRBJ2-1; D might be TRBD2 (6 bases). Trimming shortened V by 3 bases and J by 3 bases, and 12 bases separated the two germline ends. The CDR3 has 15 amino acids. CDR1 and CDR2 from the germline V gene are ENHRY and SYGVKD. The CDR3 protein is CAISENGDFYNEQFF. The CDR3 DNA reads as TGTGCCATCAGTGAAAATGGGGACTTCTACAATGAGCAGTTCTTC.

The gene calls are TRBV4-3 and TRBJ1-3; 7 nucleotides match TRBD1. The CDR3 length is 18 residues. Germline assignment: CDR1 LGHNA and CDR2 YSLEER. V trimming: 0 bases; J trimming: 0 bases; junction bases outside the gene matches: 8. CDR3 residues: CASSQDVTGAHSGNTIYF. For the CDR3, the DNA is TGCGCCAGCAGCCAAGATGTTACAGGGGCGCACTCTGGAAACACCATATATTTT.

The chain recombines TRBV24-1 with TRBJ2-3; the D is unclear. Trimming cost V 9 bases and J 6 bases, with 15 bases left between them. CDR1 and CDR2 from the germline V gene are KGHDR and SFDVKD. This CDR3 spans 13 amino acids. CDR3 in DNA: TGTGCCACCGGCGAGAAAAGAAGGGATACGCAGTATTTT. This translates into CATGEKRRDTQYF.

In nucleotides, the CDR3 is TGTGCCAGCAGCGTAGCCCCGGTGGGCACAGATACGCAGTATTTT. It yields the protein CASSVAPVGTDTQYF. The chain uses TRBV9 and TRBJ2-3, with unresolved D. Germline CDR1 and CDR2: SGDLS and YYNGEE. The CDR3 is 15 amino acids. Trimming stripped 0 bases from V and 1 base from J, with 9 bases between.

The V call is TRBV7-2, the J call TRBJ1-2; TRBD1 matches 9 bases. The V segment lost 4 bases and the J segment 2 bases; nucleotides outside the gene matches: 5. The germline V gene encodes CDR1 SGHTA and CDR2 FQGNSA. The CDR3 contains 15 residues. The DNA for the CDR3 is TGTGCCAGCAGCTCCCCCGGGACAGGGAACTATGGCTACACCTTC. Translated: CASSSPGTGNYGYTF.

DNA for the CDR3: TGTGCCAGCAGCTCGACGGGTCAGGCCGGGGCCCAGTACTTC. Translation gives CASSSTGQAGAQYF. J is TRBJ2-5 and V is TRBV5-5; D possibly corresponds to TRBD2 (5 bases). The CDR3 has 14 amino acids. CDR1 SGHKS and CDR2 YYEKEE come from the germline V gene (reference sequence). Trimming pared 3 bases from V and 9 bases from J, leaving 18 bases between.

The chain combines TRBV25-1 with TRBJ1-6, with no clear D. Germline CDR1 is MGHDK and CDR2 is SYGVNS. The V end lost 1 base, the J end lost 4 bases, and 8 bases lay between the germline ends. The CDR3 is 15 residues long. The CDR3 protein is CASSEFTVYNSPLHF. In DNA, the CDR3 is TGTGCCAGCAGTGAATTTACAGTATATAATTCACCCCTCCACTTT.

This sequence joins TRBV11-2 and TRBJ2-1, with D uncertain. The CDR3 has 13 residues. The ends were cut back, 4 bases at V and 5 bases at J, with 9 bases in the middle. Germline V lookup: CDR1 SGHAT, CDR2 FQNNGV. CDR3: CASSSVQHNEQFF. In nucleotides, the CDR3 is TGTGCCAGCAGCTCTGTTCAGCACAATGAGCAGTTCTTC.

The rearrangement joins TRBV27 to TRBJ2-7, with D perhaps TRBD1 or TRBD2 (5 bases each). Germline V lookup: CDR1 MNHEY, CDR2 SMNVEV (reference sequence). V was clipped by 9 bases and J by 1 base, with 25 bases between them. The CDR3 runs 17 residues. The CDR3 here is CASCTRGPPYLSYEQYF. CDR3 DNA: TGTGCCAGTTGCACCCGGGGCCCTCCTTACCTTTCCTACGAGCAGTACTTC.

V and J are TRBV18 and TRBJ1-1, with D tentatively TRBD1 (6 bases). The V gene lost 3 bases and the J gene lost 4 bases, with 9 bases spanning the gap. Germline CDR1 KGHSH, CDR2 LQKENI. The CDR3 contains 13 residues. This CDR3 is CASSPAGATEAFF. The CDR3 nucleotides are TGTGCCAGCTCACCGGCAGGGGCCACTGAAGCTTTCTTT. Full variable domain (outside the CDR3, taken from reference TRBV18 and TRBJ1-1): NAGVMQNPRHLVRRRGQEARLRCSPMKGHSHVYWYRQLPEEGLKFMVYLQKENIIDESGMPKERFSAEFPKEGPSILRIQQVVRGDSAAYFCASSPAGATEAFFGQGTRLTVV.

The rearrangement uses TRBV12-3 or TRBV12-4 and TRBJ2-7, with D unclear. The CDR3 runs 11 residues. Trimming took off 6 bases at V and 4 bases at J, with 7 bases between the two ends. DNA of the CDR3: TGTGCCAGCAGGAAATTGTACGAGCAGTACTTC. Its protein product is CASRKLYEQYF.

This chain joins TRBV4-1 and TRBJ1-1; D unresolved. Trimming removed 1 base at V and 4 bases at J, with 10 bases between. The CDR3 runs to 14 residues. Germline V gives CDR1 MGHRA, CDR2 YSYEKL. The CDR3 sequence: CASSQGGVGTEAFF. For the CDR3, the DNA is TGCGCCAGCAGCCAAGGAGGTGTTGGCACTGAAGCTTTCTTT.

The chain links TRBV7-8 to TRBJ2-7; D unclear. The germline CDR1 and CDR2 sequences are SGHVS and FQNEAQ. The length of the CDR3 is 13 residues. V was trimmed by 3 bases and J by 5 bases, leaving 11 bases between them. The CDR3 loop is CASSFTPVDEQYF. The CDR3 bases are TGTGCCAGCAGCTTTACTCCAGTGGACGAGCAGTACTTC.

The CDR3 DNA reads TGTGCCAGCAGCTCGGACAGACGCGAGCAGTACTTC. Translating it yields CASSSDRREQYF. V usage is TRBV7-2 and J usage is TRBJ2-7; D is possibly TRBD1 (6 bases). This CDR3 is built from 12 residues. Trimming stripped 4 bases from V and 6 bases from J, with 10 bases between. Germline CDR1 is SGHTA and CDR2 is FQGNSA.

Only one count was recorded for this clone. CDR3: CASSLLRNTGELFF. The CDR3, as DNA: TGTGCCAGCAGCTTGTTGAGAAACACCGGGGAGCTGTTTTTT. The chain joins TRBV5-6 to TRBJ2-2; D gene unclear. This CDR3 region has 14 residues. CDR1 is SGHDT and CDR2 is YYEEEE in the germline V gene. Trimming cost V 1 base and J 2 bases, with 6 bases left between them.

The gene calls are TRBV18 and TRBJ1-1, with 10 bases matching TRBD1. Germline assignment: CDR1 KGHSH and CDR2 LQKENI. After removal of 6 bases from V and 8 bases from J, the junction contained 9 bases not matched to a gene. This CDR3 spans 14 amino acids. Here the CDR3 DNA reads TGTGCCAGCTCCCGGGGACAGGGGATTTGGGAAGCTTTCTTT. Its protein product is CASSRGQGIWEAFF. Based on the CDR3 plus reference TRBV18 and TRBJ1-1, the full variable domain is NAGVMQNPRHLVRRRGQEARLRCSPMKGHSHVYWYRQLPEEGLKFMVYLQKENIIDESGMPKERFSAEFPKEGPSILRIQQVVRGDSAAYFCASSRGQGIWEAFFGQGTRLTVV.

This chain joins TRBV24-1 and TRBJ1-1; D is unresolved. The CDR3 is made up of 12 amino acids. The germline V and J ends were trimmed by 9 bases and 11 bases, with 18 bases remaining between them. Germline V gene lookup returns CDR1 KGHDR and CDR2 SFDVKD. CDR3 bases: TGTGCCACCTCCCAAGGTTCCGGCGGGGCTTTCTTT. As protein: CATSQGSGGAFF.

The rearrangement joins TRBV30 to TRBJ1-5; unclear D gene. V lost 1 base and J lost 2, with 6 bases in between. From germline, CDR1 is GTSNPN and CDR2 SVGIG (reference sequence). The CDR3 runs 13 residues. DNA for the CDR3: TGTGCCTGGAGTGAGAACGGCAATCAGCCCCAGCATTTT. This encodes CAWSENGNQPQHF.

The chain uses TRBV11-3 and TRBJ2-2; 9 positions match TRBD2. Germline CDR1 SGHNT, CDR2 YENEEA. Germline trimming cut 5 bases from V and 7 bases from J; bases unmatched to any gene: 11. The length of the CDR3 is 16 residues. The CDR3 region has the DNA TGTGCCAGCAGCCAGAGCGGGGGGCTTTCAGGCGGGGAGCTGTTTTTT. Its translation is CASSQSGGLSGGELFF.

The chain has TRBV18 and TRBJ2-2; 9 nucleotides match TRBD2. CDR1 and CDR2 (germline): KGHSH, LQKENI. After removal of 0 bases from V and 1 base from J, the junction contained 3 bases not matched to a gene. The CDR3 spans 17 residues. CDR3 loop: CASSPPPTSGNTGELFF. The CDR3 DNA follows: TGTGCCAGCTCACCACCGCCGACTAGCGGGAACACCGGGGAGCTGTTTTTT.

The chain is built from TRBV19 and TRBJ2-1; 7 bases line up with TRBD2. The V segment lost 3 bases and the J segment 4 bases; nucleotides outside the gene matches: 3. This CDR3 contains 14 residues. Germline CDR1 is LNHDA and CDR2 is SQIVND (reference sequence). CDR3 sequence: CASSIRGGYNEQFF. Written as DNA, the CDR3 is TGTGCCAGTAGTATCCGGGGAGGGTACAATGAGCAGTTCTTC.

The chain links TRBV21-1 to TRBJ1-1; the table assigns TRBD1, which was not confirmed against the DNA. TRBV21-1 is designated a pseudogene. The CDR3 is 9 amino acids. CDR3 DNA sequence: TGTGCCGCCCGCAGTGAAGCTTTCTTT. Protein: CAARSEAFF.